This T cell receptor (beta chain) appears in the sequencing data of a study of cytomegalovirus exposure and HLA in healthy donors. As to this clone: Antigen specificity is unknown.

This PCR relied on a set of 60 Vbeta primers and 13 Jbeta primers. Produced via immunoSEQ multiplex PCR; TCRdb's table is partial and in-frame only. The data contain under 200,000 clones, roughly 80% of them seen just once; the ten biggest clones take up about 1.7%. Germline V lookup: CDR1 MNHNS, CDR2 SASEGT. CDR3 size: 19 residues. After removal of 4 bases from V and 5 bases from J, the junction contained 19 bases not matched to a gene. Overall study results and limits: Relative to the roughly 690-donor mean, N-insertions were reportedly fewer in an Asian-associated ancestry cluster in a later analysis.

The chain combines TRBV6-1 with TRBJ2-7, with 11 bases aligning to TRBD2. The sequencing sample was made of PBMCs. The sequence was collected from a woman between 18 and 29 years old in good health and CMV-seronegative. This chain's CDR3 is CASSADHYTLAGGSNEQYF. The DNA for the CDR3 is TGTGCCAGCAGTGCCGACCACTACACTCTAGCGGGAGGTTCCAACGAGCAGTACTTC.